This T cell receptor (beta chain) was obtained from a study of shared clonotypes between healthy human individuals (dated by TCRdb to 2019 to 2021). Turning to the overall study: The cohort included three men and a couple of women between 18 and 49 years of age. Between about 0.94 and 8.9 billion PBMCs per donor were obtained by leukapheresis. Different laboratories and diverse techniques were used to prepare libraries and sequence TCR repertoires, to increase sequencing depth and limit assay-specific biases. Blood TCR repertoires of about five healthy adults were deeply sequenced to estimate repertoire size and the extent of clonotype sharing between individuals.

Using the deep immunoSEQ assay, TCR CDR3 regions were amplified from genomic DNA by multiplex PCR. For each cell subset, the extracted genomic DNA was distributed evenly across all wells of several immunoSEQ 96-well plates, and each plate served as one replicate. Each replicate PCR for unsorted PBMC received about 0.3 ug genomic DNA, equal to 30,000 to 35,000 T cell genomes. Unsorted PBMC genomic DNA was sequenced across ten immunoSEQ deep assay plates. Purified libraries were quantified with a Qubit 3.0 fluorometer, sized on a Bioanalyzer 2100, and re-quantified with the KAPA Library Quantification kit. Each immunoSEQ 96-well plate was sequenced on its own single-read 150-cycle Illumina NextSeq 550 flow cell. The source study handled its data this way. The immunoSEQ output contained only junctional sequences without quality scores, so filtering could not match that applied to full-length reads. To assign V/J genes and CDR3, sequences were annotated using PyIR, a Python wrapper for IgBLAST v1.9, with IMGT germline references. Reads were removed for weak V/J assignments (E-value above 1e-6), missing CDR3, stop codons, out-of-frame junctions, or ambiguous translated residues. V3J clonotypes were defined as sequences sharing the same inferred V gene, J gene, and CDR3 amino acid sequence. Percentage overlap between repertoires was computed as shared unique clonotypes divided by the size of the smaller repertoire. RTK rarefaction, the Chao1 estimator, and Recon v2.1 estimates of unobserved clonotypes were used to assess repertoire richness. TCRdb took over this immuneACCESS table, retaining in-frame rearrangements with V and J assigned. Such tables are incomplete; in checked studies, under half of the missing clones stem from an unresolved V gene, and the remainder is unexplained. V, J and clone size reflect that table, while D and trimming were determined from the DNA. Within this sample are about 470,000 clones, with 70% to 80% of them counted one time only. The ten largest clonotypes hold around 13% of the sample.

The paper's findings and limits, for the study overall: The genetic and exposure-history diversity represented was limited by the small number of donors. Based on pairwise subsampling, the degree of clonotype sharing among donors was expected to be affected by sequencing depth. Sampling was restricted to blood, and TCR repertoires in tissues likely differ from the TCR repertoires found in blood.

From the germline V gene, CDR1 is SGHRS and CDR2 is YFSETQ. V sheds 3 bases and J sheds 6 bases, leaving 13 bases between their ends. The CDR3 covers 14 residues, taking in both the cysteine and the phenylalanine. The entry retains the CDR3 DNA only, 42 bases that are in frame from base 1. Notes on this clone: The target of this receptor is not known. Base-call qualities are not available, and no considerably larger clone is one nucleotide away.

Healthy HIV-negative adults with no recently reported acute infections or vaccinations were included as donors. Every donor was a Caucasian adult residing in Nashville, Tennessee, USA. In the unsorted samples, roughly 90 million PBMCs were counted, and genomic DNA was extracted using the QIAamp DNA Blood Mini kit. After blood collection by leukapheresis, PBMCs were isolated using Ficoll-Histopaque density gradient centrifugation and then cryopreserved in the vapor phase of liquid nitrogen. This clonotype was obtained from a woman aged 40-49 years in good health. Some clones in this sample may be carry-over from other donors' samples. Sequencing was carried out using PBMCs. This sequence uses TRBV5-1 and TRBJ1-5; the D gene is not confidently resolved. The CDR3 loop reads CASSSAVVGQPQHF. The DNA sequence is TGCGCCAGCAGCTCCGCAGTGGTAGGTCAGCCCCAGCATTTT.